This T cell receptor beta chain stems from a study of OX40 agonist ivuxolimab in advanced cancers. Germline loops: CDR1 SGHAT, CDR2 FQNNGV. The length of the CDR3 is 13 residues. The V and J ends lost 6 bases and 8 bases respectively, with 16 bases between them. Libraries were prepared by immunoSEQ multiplex PCR; TCRdb keeps only in-frame clonotypes and omits some of them. This table has about 52,000 clones, 80% to 90% appearing once. V usage is TRBV11-2 and J usage is TRBJ1-2; no clear D. The receptor was derived from an adult with an advanced solid tumor such as melanoma, head and neck, liver or kidney cancer. Specimen: CD4+ or CD8+ T cells sorted from blood, collected in a trial of the OX40 agonist ivuxolimab. DNA for the CDR3: TGTGCCAGCAGTTACTGGACCTCCGGGGGCTACACCTTC. This codes for CASSYWTSGGYTF.